The text below deals with one T cell receptor beta chain. Its target is not known. This entry comes from a study of T cell responses to AZD1222 COVID-19 vaccine. Study-level points and caveats: Spike-specific TCR breadth and depth went up after people got two AZD1222 doses. With dominance at 160-218 and 743-854, vaccine-associated CD4 TCRs spanned spike. Baseline seropositivity occurred in only 5 to 7 AZD1222 recipients. White British ancestry dominated among donors, who included more females, and clonal diversity was possibly underestimated.

Sequencing was performed with immunoSEQ multiplex PCR; in TCRdb, only in-frame clones are kept and a portion is missing. This sample has some 170,000 clones, with 90% to 95% found just once. The CDR3 consists of 12 residues. V was shortened by 6 bases and J by 7 bases, with 12 bases between the two germline ends. The sample was peripheral blood, taken 28 days after the second dose of the MenACWY control vaccine. The sequence derives from an adult who received the MenACWY meningococcal vaccine as a control. The chain carries TRBV12-3 or TRBV12-4 and TRBJ1-1; D is possibly TRBD1 (6 bases). The CDR3 nucleotides are TGTGCCAGCAGCTCAGGGGCGTTTGAAGCTTTCTTT. The encoded protein is CASSSGAFEAFF.